This TCR beta chain was captured in a study of blood T cells in healthy people across ages. Germline V gives CDR1 MNHEY, CDR2 SVGAGI. Trimming shortened V by 0 bases and J by 1 base, and 6 bases separated the two germline ends. There are 14 residues in the CDR3. The use of a sample-barcoded 5' primer and a J-beta primer mix characterized a second PCR of roughly 6 to 11 cycles. TCRdb reprocessed the 5' RACE reads with MiXCR, giving one entry per CDR3 protein. The data hold around 1,500,000 distinct CDR3 sequences, with roughly 30% observed a single time. The TCR originated in a woman aged 25-40 years in good health. The chain is built from TRBV6-5 and TRBJ1-2; no reliable D call. Sequencing was performed on blood. CDR3 in DNA: TGTGCCAGCAGTTACTCGATTTTTAACTATGGCTACACCTTC. It codes for CASSYSIFNYGYTF.